The 21 T cell receptor beta chains listed next were all sequenced from one sample in a study of T cell responses to AZD1222 COVID-19 vaccine listed by TCRdb under 2021. Libraries were constructed by the immunoSEQ multiplex PCR assay. TCRdb mirrors the immuneACCESS table, restricted to in-frame sequences. Some clones are absent from its copies; in checked studies, under half trace to an unresolved V gene, and the reason for the others is unknown. This sample gives some 150,000 clones in total; approximately 90% of them show up just once. The ten largest clones capture about 1.6% of the sample. In the paper's terms, the time point label means: about 28 days (+/-7) after the second vaccine dose. The starting material was peripheral blood, obtained 28 days after the second AZD1222 dose. These TCRs come from an adult who received the AZD1222 COVID-19 vaccine.

The chain combines TRBV5-1 with TRBJ1-1; D call uncertain. The CDR3 spans 12 residues. Trimming took off 7 bases at V and 6 bases at J, with 13 bases between the two ends. Germline CDR1 reads SGHRS; CDR2 reads YFSETQ. The CDR3 region is CASRKGRAEAFF. The CDR3 coding sequence is TGCGCCAGCCGGAAGGGTCGTGCTGAAGCTTTCTTT.

The genes are TRBV2 and TRBJ1-1; D not resolved. V lost 2 bases, J lost 4 bases, and 5 bases lay in between. The CDR3 contains 12 residues. From germline, CDR1 is SNHLY and CDR2 FYNNEI. The CDR3 here is CASSETVTEAFF. CDR3 DNA: TGTGCCAGCAGTGAAACCGTCACTGAAGCTTTCTTT. The variable domain in full, with the rest retrieved from reference TRBV2 and TRBJ1-1, is EPEVTQTPSHQVTQMGQEVILRCVPISNHLYFYWYRQILGQKVEFLVSFYNNEISEKSEIFDDQFSVERPDGSNFTLKIRSTKLEDSAMYFCASSETVTEAFFGQGTRLTVV.

This clone was seen only a few times. The V call is TRBV6-5, the J call TRBJ2-1, with D uncertain. Trimming removed 0 bases at V and 4 bases at J, with 4 bases between. The CDR3 sequence is 13 residues long. Germline V gene data show CDR1 as MNHEY and CDR2 as SVGAGI. The CDR3 loop reads CASSYSLYNEQFF. The CDR3 DNA reads TGTGCCAGCAGTTACTCGCTATACAATGAGCAGTTCTTC.

The chain combines TRBV19 with TRBJ2-1, with 13 bases lining up with TRBD2. Unmatched junction bases numbered 14, after V lost 4 bases and J lost 8 bases. Germline CDR1 LNHDA, CDR2 SQIVND (reference sequence). This CDR3 has 18 amino acids. CDR3 in DNA: TGTGCCAGTAGTACAGAACCTACTAGCGGGAGGGCTCGATATGAGCAGTTCTTC. This sequence encodes CASSTEPTSGRARYEQFF.

The table lists this clone with a few counts. This sequence joins TRBV28 and TRBJ2-7; the D is unclear. The ends were cut back, 7 bases at V and 3 bases at J, with 7 bases in the middle. This CDR3 spans 11 amino acids. Looked up from germline, CDR1 is MDHEN and CDR2 is SYDVKM. The CDR3 loop is CASMKVYEQYF. The CDR3 region has the DNA TGTGCCAGCATGAAGGTCTACGAGCAGTACTTC.

The CDR3 DNA is TGCGCCAGCAGCTTGGCCCAAGGGCAAAGCTCCTACAATGAGCAGTTCTTC. Translating gives CASSLAQGQSSYNEQFF. J is TRBJ2-1 and V is TRBV5-1, with D unresolved. CDR1 is SGHRS and CDR2 is YFSETQ in the germline V gene. The V end was cut by 0 bases, the J end by 0 bases, with 13 bases between. This CDR3 spans 17 amino acids.

V is TRBV6-1 and J is TRBJ2-1, with 8 bases aligning to TRBD2. Germline V gives CDR1 MNHNS, CDR2 SASEGT. The CDR3 covers 17 residues. The ends lost 2 bases at V and 3 bases at J; junction bases unmatched: 9. The CDR3 DNA reads TGTGCCAGCAGTGAATTTAGGAGCGGGGGTTTCTACAATGAGCAGTTCTTC. It is translated as CASSEFRSGGFYNEQFF.

This chain links TRBV5-1 with TRBJ1-2; no clear D. The CDR3 totals 13 residues. The germline V gene encodes CDR1 SGHRS and CDR2 YFSETQ. Trimming pared 7 bases from V and 5 bases from J, leaving 15 bases between. CDR3 in amino acids: CASPAFSPYGYTF. CDR3 coding DNA: TGCGCCAGCCCAGCTTTCTCCCCTTATGGCTACACCTTC.

V gene TRBV6-2 or TRBV6-3 combines with J gene TRBJ2-3; 7 bases fit TRBD2. V was pared by 5 bases and J by 1 base, with 6 bases of the junction left unmatched. This CDR3 spans 15 amino acids. CDR1 and CDR2 (germline): MNHEY, SVGEGT. The CDR3 region is CASSPSGVGTDTQYF. As DNA, the CDR3 is TGTGCCAGCAGTCCAAGCGGGGTTGGCACAGATACGCAGTATTTT.

The chain has TRBV5-1 and TRBJ1-2, with D maybe TRBD1 (5 bases). CDR1 is SGHRS, CDR2 YFSETQ, per germline. The CDR3 is made up of 13 amino acids. V was cut by 5 bases and J by 4 bases, with 12 bases left in between. For the CDR3, the DNA is TGCGCCAGCAGATCTAGTGACAGCTATGGCTACACCTTC. This sequence encodes CASRSSDSYGYTF.

The CDR3 loop reads CASSLGQSTGELFF. The CDR3 nucleotides read TGTGCCAGCAGCTTGGGACAGAGTACCGGGGAGCTGTTTTTT. The genes are TRBV11-3 and TRBJ2-2; 7 bases line up with TRBD1. The CDR3 is made up of 14 amino acids. Germline assignment: CDR1 SGHNT and CDR2 YENEEA. The V segment lost 3 bases and the J segment 5 bases; nucleotides outside the gene matches: 3.

The chain employs TRBV2 and TRBJ1-1; D is unclear. The CDR3 covers 13 residues. Per germline, CDR1 SNHLY and CDR2 FYNNEI. Trimming cost V 7 bases and J 4 bases, with 13 bases left between them. CDR3 sequence: CASIGVVSTEAFF. CDR3 nucleotide sequence: TGTGCCAGCATTGGGGTTGTTAGCACTGAAGCTTTCTTT.

This clone was recorded only once. The gene calls are TRBV25-1 and TRBJ2-1; 7 positions agree with TRBD2. Germline-derived CDR1 and CDR2 are MGHDK and SYGVNS. The CDR3 is made up of 16 amino acids. Trimming took 2 bases from V and 3 from J; bases not matched to a gene: 7. The CDR3, as DNA: TGTGCCAGCAGTGAAGAGGGGCGGGGGTTCTACAATGAGCAGTTCTTC. Residues: CASSEEGRGFYNEQFF.

The V gene is TRBV18, the J gene TRBJ2-3; D is perhaps TRBD1 or TRBD2 (5 bases each). This CDR3 comprises 14 residues. Germline loops: CDR1 KGHSH, CDR2 LQKENI. V dropped 6 bases and J dropped 5 bases, with 15 bases sitting between them. The CDR3 loop reads CASSPGAQRDTQYF. As DNA, the CDR3 is TGTGCCAGCTCGCCCGGGGCCCAGCGAGATACGCAGTATTTT.

The chain has TRBV18 and TRBJ1-6; 10 bases fit TRBD1. The V and J ends lost 3 bases and 8 bases, in that order; junction bases with no gene match: 7. Germline loops: CDR1 KGHSH, CDR2 LQKENI. The CDR3 has 16 residues. CDR3 sequence: CASSPGVGQGYSPLHF. CDR3 DNA sequence: TGTGCCAGCTCACCCGGAGTGGGACAGGGGTATTCACCCCTCCACTTT.

The V call is TRBV5-6, the J call TRBJ2-1, with D perhaps matching TRBD1 (6 bases). The CDR3 contains 15 residues. Trimming cost V 4 bases and J 4 bases, with 15 bases left between them. Germline CDR1 is SGHDT and CDR2 is YYEEEE. The CDR3 loop reads CASSIGGRPYNEQFF. The CDR3 nucleotides read TGTGCCAGCAGCATAGGGGGACGGCCGTACAATGAGCAGTTCTTC.

The genes are TRBV25-1 and TRBJ2-5; 9 nucleotides line up with TRBD1. V was clipped by 5 bases and J by 2 bases; unmatched bases: 12. This CDR3 contains 17 residues. Germline V gene data show CDR1 as MGHDK and CDR2 as SYGVNS. The CDR3 DNA reads TGTGCCAGCAGTCGAGCCCCCCGGACAGGGGTACAAGAGACCCAGTACTTC. Translating it yields CASSRAPRTGVQETQYF.

DNA of the CDR3: TGTGCCAGCAGCACGCGGCCGAGAGGCTCCTACGAGCAGTACTTC. It specifies CASSTRPRGSYEQYF. The chain is built from TRBV7-6 and TRBJ2-7; D uncertain. Germline assignment: CDR1 SGHVS and CDR2 FNYEAQ. This CDR3 has 15 amino acids. V was clipped by 5 bases and J by 0 bases, with 14 bases between them.

The V call is TRBV5-6, the J call TRBJ2-3; D unclear. This CDR3 spans 17 amino acids. V dropped 4 bases and J dropped 5 bases, with 23 bases sitting between them. Germline values: CDR1 SGHDT, CDR2 YYEEEE. CDR3 residues: CASSLDTELARLDTQYF. Here the CDR3 DNA reads TGTGCCAGCAGCCTTGATACCGAGTTGGCAAGGCTAGATACGCAGTATTTT.

The chain has TRBV13 and TRBJ2-7, with 7 positions matching TRBD1. CDR3 size: 16 residues. Per the germline V gene, CDR1 is PRHDT and CDR2 is FYEKMQ (reference sequence). V lost 5 bases and J lost 0; bases outside the gene matches: 10. The CDR3 bases are TGTGCCAGCAGCCCTGGGACAGAGAATTTCTCCTACGAGCAGTACTTC. Amino acids: CASSPGTENFSYEQYF.

The chain employs TRBV27 and TRBJ2-1; TRBD2 matches 9 bases. Germline CDR1 MNHEY, CDR2 SMNVEV (reference sequence). J was trimmed by 6 bases and V by 0 bases; bases with no gene match: 9. The CDR3 has 17 residues. CDR3 in DNA: TGTGCCAGCAGTTTATCGGGGGTCGAGACTAGCGGCAATGAGCAGTTCTTC. This codes for CASSLSGVETSGNEQFF.